This T cell receptor (beta chain) was identified in a study of T cells in Graves' hyperthyroidism and ophthalmopathy. The sample holds many counts of this clonotype. Amplification of TCR beta CDR3 regions was performed using RNA transcripts as template. A first-round RT-PCR of the TCR CDR3 used the HTBI primer set. Via MiXCR, TCRdb re-called the multiplex PCR reads, giving one row per CDR3 protein. The sample has approximately 260,000 distinct CDR3 sequences, roughly 15% seen once; the top ten hold about 33%. The authors took PBMCs from 9.5 to 10 ml fresh peripheral blood. The CDR3 consists of 15 residues. The germline V gene has CDR1 DFQATT and CDR2 SNEGSKA (reference sequence). Trimming removed 4 bases at V and 0 bases at J, with 15 bases between.

Specimen: blood. The V gene is TRBV20-1, the J gene TRBJ1-2, with D possibly being TRBD1 (5 bases). This receptor was taken from a woman aged 45 to 65 with Graves' hyperthyroidism that later progressed to Graves' ophthalmopathy. The CDR3 DNA reads TGCAGTGCTACCGGGGGTGAACGTTCTAACTATGGCTACACCTTC. Amino acid sequence: CSATGGERSNYGYTF.